This T cell receptor (beta chain) was recovered during a study of cytomegalovirus exposure and HLA in healthy donors. Study-wide findings and caveats: Through in vitro validation, three CMV-associated chains were shown to be specific for CMV antigens. Listed as cytomegalovirus-associated were 150 to 200 TCR beta chains. The majority of TCR sequences were rare, yet some public TCRs appeared in many donors. Both high specificity and high sensitivity reportedly marked the classifier's diagnosis of cytomegalovirus status.

TCRdb keeps only in-frame clones here, not all; method: immunoSEQ multiplex PCR. The data hold roughly 77,000 clones, with 85% to 95% observed a single time. A note on this clone: Its matching antigen is unknown.

The source of this sequence is a woman aged 18-29 years in good health and CMV-seronegative. The source material was PBMCs.

For the CDR3, the DNA is TGTGCTAGTGGTTTGTGGTGGGGCAGGGGATCGGGCGGAAACACCATATATTTT. Protein sequence: CASGLWWGRGSGGNTIYF. The rearrangement uses TRBV12-5 and TRBJ1-3; the D gene is possibly TRBD1 (6 bases). Deletions cut 2 bases from V and 4 bases from J, with 21 bases between. The CDR3 has 18 amino acids. Germline lookup yields CDR1 LGHNT and CDR2 FRNRAP.